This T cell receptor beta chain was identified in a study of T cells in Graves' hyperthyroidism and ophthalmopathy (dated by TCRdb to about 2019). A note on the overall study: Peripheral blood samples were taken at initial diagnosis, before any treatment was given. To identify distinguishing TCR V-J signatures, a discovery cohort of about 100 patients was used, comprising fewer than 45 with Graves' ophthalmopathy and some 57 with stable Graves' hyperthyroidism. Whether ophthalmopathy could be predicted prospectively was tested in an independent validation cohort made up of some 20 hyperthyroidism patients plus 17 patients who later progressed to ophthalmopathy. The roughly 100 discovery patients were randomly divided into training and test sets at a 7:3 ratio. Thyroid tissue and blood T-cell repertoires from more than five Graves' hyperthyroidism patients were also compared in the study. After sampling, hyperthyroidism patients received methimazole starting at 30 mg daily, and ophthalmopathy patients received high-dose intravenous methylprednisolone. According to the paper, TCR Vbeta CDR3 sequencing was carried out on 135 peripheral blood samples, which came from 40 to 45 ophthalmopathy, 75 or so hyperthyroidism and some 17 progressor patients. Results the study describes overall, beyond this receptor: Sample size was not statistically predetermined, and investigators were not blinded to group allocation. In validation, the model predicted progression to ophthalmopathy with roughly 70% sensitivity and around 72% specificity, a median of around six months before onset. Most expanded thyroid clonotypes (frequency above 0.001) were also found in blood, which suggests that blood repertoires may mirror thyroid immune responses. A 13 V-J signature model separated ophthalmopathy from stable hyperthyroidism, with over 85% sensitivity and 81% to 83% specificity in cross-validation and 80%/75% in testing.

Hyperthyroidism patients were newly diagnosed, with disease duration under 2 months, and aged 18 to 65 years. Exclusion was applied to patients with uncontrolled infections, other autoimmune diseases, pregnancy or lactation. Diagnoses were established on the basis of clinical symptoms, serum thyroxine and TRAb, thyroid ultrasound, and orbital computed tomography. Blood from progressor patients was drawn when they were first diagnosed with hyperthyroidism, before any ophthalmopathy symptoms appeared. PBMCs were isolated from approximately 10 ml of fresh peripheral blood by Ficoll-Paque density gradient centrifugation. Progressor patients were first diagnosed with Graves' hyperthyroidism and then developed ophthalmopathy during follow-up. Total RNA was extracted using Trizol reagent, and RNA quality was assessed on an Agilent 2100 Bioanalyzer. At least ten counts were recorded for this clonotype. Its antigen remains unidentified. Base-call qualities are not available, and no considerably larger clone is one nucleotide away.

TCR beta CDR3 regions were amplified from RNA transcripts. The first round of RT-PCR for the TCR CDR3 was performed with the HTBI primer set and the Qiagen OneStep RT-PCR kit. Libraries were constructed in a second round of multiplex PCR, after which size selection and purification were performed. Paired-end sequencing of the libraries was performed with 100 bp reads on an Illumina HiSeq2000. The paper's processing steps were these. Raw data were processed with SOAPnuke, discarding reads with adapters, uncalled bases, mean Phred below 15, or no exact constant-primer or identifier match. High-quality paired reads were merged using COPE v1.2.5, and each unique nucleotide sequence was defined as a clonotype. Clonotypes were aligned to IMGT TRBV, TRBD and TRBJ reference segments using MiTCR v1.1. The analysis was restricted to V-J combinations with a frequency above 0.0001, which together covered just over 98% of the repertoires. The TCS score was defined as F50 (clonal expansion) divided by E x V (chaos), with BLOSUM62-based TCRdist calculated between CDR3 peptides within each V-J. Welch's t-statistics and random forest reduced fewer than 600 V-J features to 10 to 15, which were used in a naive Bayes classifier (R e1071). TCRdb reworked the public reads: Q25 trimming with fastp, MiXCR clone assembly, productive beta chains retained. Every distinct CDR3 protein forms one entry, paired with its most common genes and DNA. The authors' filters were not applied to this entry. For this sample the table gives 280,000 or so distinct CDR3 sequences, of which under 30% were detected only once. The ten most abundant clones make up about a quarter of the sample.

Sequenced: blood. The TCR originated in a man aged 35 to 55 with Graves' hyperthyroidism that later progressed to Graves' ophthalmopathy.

The CDR3 corresponds to CASSPLGRGTEAFF. The DNA is as follows: TGTGCCAGCTCACCATTGGGGCGTGGGACTGAAGCTTTCTTT. The chain employs TRBV18 and TRBJ1-1; the best D guess is TRBD1, with 5 bases matching. The CDR3 has 14 amino acids, counting the end cysteine and phenylalanine. CDR3 DNA only is kept here, 42 bases in frame from base 1. From the germline V gene, CDR1 is KGHSH and CDR2 is LQKENI. Trimming removed 2 bases from V and 5 bases from J, leaving 12 bases between the germline ends. Here the CDR3 is joined to the reference TRBV18 and TRBJ1-1 genes, and the full variable domain is: NAGVMQNPRHLVRRRGQEARLRCSPMKGHSHVYWYRQLPEEGLKFMVYLQKENIIDESGMPKERFSAEFPKEGPSILRIQQVVRGDSAAYFCASSPLGRGTEAFFGQGTRLTVV.